The 8 T cell receptor beta chains given below trace back to one sample, sequenced in a study of T cell repertoires in cytomegalovirus infection. Their cognate antigens are unknown. TCRdb fed the reads into MiXCR, producing one record per CDR3 protein. Among approximately 65,000 distinct CDR3 sequences, roughly 21% were seen once, and the ten largest hold roughly 73%. The sequenced sample was CD8+ T cells from cultured PBMCs, obtained from culture after CMV antigen stimulation. These receptors originate from a human donor in good health (CMV status not recorded). Some clones in this sample may be carry-over from other donors' samples.

In this sample, this clonotype turned up a few times. The chain employs TRBV10-3 and TRBJ1-6; no clear D. CDR3 size: 17 residues. With 2 bases removed from V and 9 bases from J, the gap between germline ends came to 20 bases. The germline gives CDR1 ENHRY, CDR2 SYGVKD. CDR3: CAISEHPMPRGGSPLHF. CDR3 bases: TGTGCCATCAGTGAGCATCCCATGCCGCGCGGCGGTTCACCCCTCCACTTT.

This clonotype has just a few counts. The chain joins TRBV7-9 to TRBJ1-1; D is unclear. The length of the CDR3 is 11 residues. Germline CDR1 is SEHNR and CDR2 is FQNEAQ (reference sequence). V was clipped by 1 base and J by 10 bases, with 7 bases between them. The CDR3 nucleotides are TGTGCCAGCAGCTTAGAGAGGTCAGCTTTCTTT. Encoded protein: CASSLERSAFF.

The chain uses TRBV2 and TRBJ1-2; D ambiguous. Trimming removed 6 bases from V and 4 bases from J, with 27 bases in between. The CDR3 is 18 residues long. Germline V lookup: CDR1 SNHLY, CDR2 FYNNEI. The CDR3 nucleotides read TGTGCCAGCAGCCTCATCTCCGGAGAGCCACGGAGATCCTATGGCTACACCTTC. It encodes CASSLISGEPRRSYGYTF. Together with reference TRBV2 and TRBJ1-2, the CDR3 gives the full variable domain: EPEVTQTPSHQVTQMGQEVILRCVPISNHLYFYWYRQILGQKVEFLVSFYNNEISEKSEIFDDQFSVERPDGSNFTLKIRSTKLEDSAMYFCASSLISGEPRRSYGYTFGSGTRLTVV.

The table lists this clonotype with many counts. The chain couples TRBV6-2 or TRBV6-3 to TRBJ2-6; tentative D call: TRBD1 (5 bases). The V and J ends lost 2 bases and 4 bases respectively, with 9 bases between them. The CDR3 loop spans 15 amino acids. Germline-derived CDR1 and CDR2 are MNHEY and SVGEGT. The CDR3 protein is CASSYIRAGANVLTF. The CDR3 DNA is TGTGCCAGCAGTTACATCAGGGCCGGGGCCAACGTCCTGACTTTC.

This clonotype was counted between two and nine times. The rearrangement joins TRBV12-3 or TRBV12-4 to TRBJ1-1; D call uncertain. Trimming took off 4 bases at V and 5 bases at J, with 5 bases between the two ends. The CDR3 extends over 11 amino acids. CDR3 loop: CASSSLTEAFF. The CDR3 DNA sequence: TGTGCCAGCAGTTCGTTAACTGAAGCTTTCTTT.

This clonotype has only a few counts. The rearrangement joins TRBV4-1 to TRBJ2-7; D gene ambiguous. Trimming pared 0 bases from V and 2 bases from J, leaving 8 bases between. Germline CDR1 and CDR2: MGHRA and YSYEKL. The CDR3 has 14 residues. This chain's CDR3 is CASSQELGPYEQYF. For the CDR3, the DNA is TGCGCCAGCAGCCAAGAGCTGGGTCCCTACGAGCAGTACTTC.

The genes are TRBV7-2 and TRBJ2-7, with 12 bases lining up with TRBD2. The CDR3 is 15 amino acids. CDR1 is SGHTA, CDR2 FQGNSA, per germline. The ends lost 5 bases at V and 3 bases at J; junction bases unmatched: 5. For the CDR3, the DNA is TGTGCCAGCAGCAAATGGACTAGCGGGGACTACGAGCAGTACTTC. Encoded protein: CASSKWTSGDYEQYF.

This chain joins TRBV4-1 and TRBJ2-5; D may correspond to TRBD1 or TRBD2 (7 bases each). Trimming cost V 1 base and J 2 bases, with 14 bases left between them. Germline lookup yields CDR1 MGHRA and CDR2 YSYEKL. The CDR3 extends over 16 amino acids. This CDR3 reads CASSQGGGTDQETQYF. The CDR3 bases are TGCGCCAGCAGCCAAGGGGGGGGGACAGATCAAGAGACCCAGTACTTC.